This T cell receptor beta chain appears in the sequencing data of a study of shared clonotypes between healthy human individuals. Memory CD4+ cells were the fraction left after CD45RA+ naive selection. TCRdb's copy holds only in-frame clones and misses some; the assay was immunoSEQ multiplex PCR. The sample consists of some 200,000 clones, 50% to 80% of them appearing once. The source is a man in his thirties or forties in good health. Input material: memory CD4+ T cells sorted from blood. Subset here: CD45RA-negative fraction.

CDR3 sequence: CASSPPGGVRNEQYF. The CDR3 DNA follows: TGTGCCAGCTCACCACCGGGAGGGGTGAGAAACGAGCAGTACTTC. The chain joins TRBV18 to TRBJ2-7; 7 bases align to TRBD2. The V gene end was trimmed by 0 bases and the J gene end by 5 bases; junction bases not matched to a gene: 7. The CDR3 is 15 residues long. Germline assignment: CDR1 KGHSH and CDR2 LQKENI. Full variable domain (missing parts from reference TRBV18 and TRBJ2-7): NAGVMQNPRHLVRRRGQEARLRCSPMKGHSHVYWYRQLPEEGLKFMVYLQKENIIDESGMPKERFSAEFPKEGPSILRIQQVVRGDSAAYFCASSPPGGVRNEQYFGPGTRLTVT.